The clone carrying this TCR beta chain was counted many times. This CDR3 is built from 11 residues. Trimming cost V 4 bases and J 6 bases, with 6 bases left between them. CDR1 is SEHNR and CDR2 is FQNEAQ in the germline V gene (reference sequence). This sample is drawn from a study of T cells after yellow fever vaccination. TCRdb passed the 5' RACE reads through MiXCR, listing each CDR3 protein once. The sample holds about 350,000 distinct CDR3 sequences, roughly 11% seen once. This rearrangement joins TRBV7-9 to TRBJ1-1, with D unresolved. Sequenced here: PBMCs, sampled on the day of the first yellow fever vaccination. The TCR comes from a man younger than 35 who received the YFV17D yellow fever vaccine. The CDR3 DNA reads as TGTGCCAGCAGCTCGGGAGCTGAAGCTTTCTTT. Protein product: CASSSGAEAFF.